The rows below give T cell receptor beta chains drawn from one sample of a study of radiotherapy plus CTLA-4 blockade in lung cancer. TCRdb's table, derived via immunoSEQ multiplex PCR, lists solely in-frame clones and lacks some. The sample contains approximately 50,000 clones, 80% to 90% of which appear only once. This material consisted of peripheral blood, taken from a patient treated with radiotherapy plus ipilimumab. These receptors were obtained from a human donor with non-small cell lung cancer that progressed on radiotherapy plus ipilimumab. Some clones in this sample may be carry-over from other donors' samples. Both conserved end residues are part of each CDR3. Fields, in order: clone size, D gene, J gene, V gene, CDR3 DNA, CDR3 protein. A D gene is named only where the DNA matches it firmly. Size tells how often a clone was seen (once, few, many) or the class of an expanded clone, and some rows leave it out.

. | . | TRBJ1-1 | TRBV27 | TGTGCCAGCAGTTTAGCGGGGGGAGTATTGAACACTGAAGCTTTCTTT | CASSLAGGVLNTEAFF
once | TRBD1 | TRBJ2-3 | TRBV9 | TGTGCCAGCAGCGTCCAGGGGGCAGATACGCAGTATTTT | CASSVQGADTQYF
. | . | TRBJ2-1 | TRBV9 | TGTGCCAGCAGCGTAGGGCCACAGAGCTACAATGAGCAGTTCTTC | CASSVGPQSYNEQFF
. | . | TRBJ2-3 | TRBV29-1 | TGCAGCGTTGAGGAGGGCGCAGTGGATACGCAGTATTTT | CSVEEGAVDTQYF
. | TRBD1 | TRBJ1-5 | TRBV12-5 | TGTGCTAGTGAAAAGGACAGGGTGGATCAGCCCCAGCATTTT | CASEKDRVDQPQHF
. | TRBD1 | TRBJ1-1 | TRBV11-2 | TGTGCCAGCAGCTTAGATGAAACCGGGACAGGGGCCTTCTTT | CASSLDETGTGAFF
. | TRBD1 | TRBJ1-1 | TRBV5-1 | TGCGCCAGCAGCGTGGGACAGGGGACTGAAGCTTTCTTT | CASSVGQGTEAFF
once | TRBD1 | TRBJ1-4 | TRBV5-6 | TGTGCCAGCATCCGGACAGGGATGGGTGAAAAACTGTTTTTT | CASIRTGMGEKLFF
. | TRBD1 | TRBJ1-4 | TRBV5-1 | TGCGCCAGCAGCCTAACAGGGGCAACTAATGAAAAACTGTTTTTT | CASSLTGATNEKLFF
. | . | TRBJ1-2 | TRBV9 | TGTGCCAGCAGCGTAGAGGGGCAAAACTATGGCTACACCTTC | CASSVEGQNYGYTF
. | . | TRBJ1-2 | TRBV5-5 | TGTGCCAGCAGCAGCGGACAGCGATATGGCTACACCTTC | CASSSGQRYGYTF
few | TRBD2 | TRBJ2-7 | TRBV27 | TGTGCCAGCAGCCACGGGACTAGCGGATCCTACGAGCAGTACTTC | CASSHGTSGSYEQYF
. | . | TRBJ2-3 | TRBV30 | TGTGCCTGGGGAATAGGGGGGGGGCCGGGGGATACGCAGTATTTT | CAWGIGGGPGDTQYF
. | TRBD1 | TRBJ1-4 | TRBV5-1 | TGCGCCAGCAGCTTTTTTTCCGGGACAGGAGGTGAAAAACTGTTTTTT | CASSFFSGTGGEKLFF
. | . | TRBJ1-1 | TRBV6-6 | TGTGCCAGCATAAGAGGGCTCCAAACCAGGACCACTGAAGCTTTCTTT | CASIRGLQTRTTEAFF
. | . | TRBJ2-2 | TRBV4-1 | TGCGCCAGCAGCCAAAAGGGCAGGGTCACCGGGGAGCTGTTTTTT | CASSQKGRVTGELFF
. | . | TRBJ2-2 | TRBV14 | TGTGCCAGCAGCCAAAGGAGAGTCCGAACTGACGGGGAGCTGTTTTTT | CASSQRRVRTDGELFF
. | . | TRBJ2-5 | TRBV29-1 | TGCAGCGTTCCCCGGGGATCGGTAGCAGGCCAAGAGACCCAGTACTTC | CSVPRGSVAGQETQYF
. | . | TRBJ1-5 | TRBV7-2 | TGTGCCAGCAGCTTATTTGCGGGACTCAATCAGCCCCAGCATTTT | CASSLFAGLNQPQHF
. | . | TRBJ1-2 | TRBV4-1 | TGCGCCAGCAGTATTAACAGGGAATCGCGGGGCTACACCTTC | CASSINRESRGYTF
. | TRBD2 | TRBJ2-7 | TRBV11-2 | TGTGCCAGCAGCTTAGCGTCTAGCGGGATTCTGGGCTACGAGCAGTACTTC | CASSLASSGILGYEQYF
once | . | TRBJ1-2 | TRBV5-1 | TGCGCCAGCAGCCAGGACACCTACTATGGCTACACCTTC | CASSQDTYYGYTF
. | TRBD2 | TRBJ2-1 | TRBV5-1 | TGCGCCAGCAGCTTGCCCCGGACTAGCGGTTACAATGAGCAGTTCTTC | CASSLPRTSGYNEQFF
. | . | TRBJ1-5 | TRBV28 | TGTGCCAGCAACCAGGCGATGGGCAATCAGCCCCAGCATTTT | CASNQAMGNQPQHF
. | TRBD1 | TRBJ2-7 | TRBV27 | TGTGCCAGCAGTTTAGAGGGGGCGAGCTCCTACGAGCAGTACTTC | CASSLEGASSYEQYF
few | . | TRBJ2-7 | TRBV29-1 | TGCAGCGTCGTTGACATGTATAGGGAGCAGTACTTC | CSVVDMYREQYF
. | TRBD2 | TRBJ2-7 | TRBV7-6 | TGTGCCAGCAGCGCGACTAGCGGGATACCCTACGAGCAGTACTTC | CASSATSGIPYEQYF
. | . | TRBJ2-7 | TRBV11-1 | TGTGCCAGCAGCTTAGACAGGGCGGTGGGCTACGAGCAGTACTTC | CASSLDRAVGYEQYF
few | TRBD1 | TRBJ2-2 | TRBV29-1 | TGCAGCGTTGACCTGACAGGGGCTGAATCCGGGGAGCTGTTTTTT | CSVDLTGAESGELFF
. | TRBD1 | TRBJ2-7 | TRBV2 | TGTGCCAGCAGGCCGGGACAGGGGTTTTACGAGCAGTACTTC | CASRPGQGFYEQYF
. | . | TRBJ1-2 | TRBV28 | TGTGCCAGCAGTACCCAGGGAGCGGGAGGCTACACCTTC | CASSTQGAGGYTF
. | . | TRBJ1-2 | TRBV7-2 | TGTGCCAGCAGCTTAGGCAGGGTGTGGCATTCGAACTATGGCTACACCTTC | CASSLGRVWHSNYGYTF
. | . | TRBJ1-3 | TRBV6-4 | TGTGCCAGCAGTAGGCGGGGGGCGGGAAACACCATATATTTT | CASSRRGAGNTIYF
. | TRBD1 | TRBJ2-1 | TRBV5-4 | TGTGCCAGCAGCCCGCCGCGCCAGGGGGCGGTTCATGAGCAGTTCTTC | CASSPPRQGAVHEQFF
. | TRBD1 | TRBJ1-5 | TRBV6-7 | TGTGCCAGCAGTTACCGGCAGGGACAGGGAAGTCAGCCCCAGCATTTT | CASSYRQGQGSQPQHF
. | . | TRBJ1-2 | TRBV27 | TGTGCCAGCAGTGTTGGGGGCTACTATGGCTACACCTTC | CASSVGGYYGYTF
. | . | TRBJ2-5 | TRBV7-2 | TGTGCCAGCAGTCGAGGGGGAGGGGAGACCCAGTACTTC | CASSRGGGETQYF
. | TRBD2 | TRBJ2-1 | TRBV6-1 | TGTGCCAGCAGTGAGGAACTAGCGGGAGGGAATGAGCAGTTCTTC | CASSEELAGGNEQFF
. | . | TRBJ1-1 | TRBV28 | TGTGCCAGCGGGGGCGGAGGTAACACTGAAGCTTTCTTT | CASGGGGNTEAFF
. | TRBD2 | TRBJ2-7 | TRBV5-6 | TGTGCCAGCAGCTTGAGCCTAGCGGGAGGCGAGCAGTACTTC | CASSLSLAGGEQYF
few | . | TRBJ2-3 | TRBV11-2 | TGTGCCAGCAGCTTGACTAGGGGTACAGATACGCAGTATTTT | CASSLTRGTDTQYF
once | TRBD2 | TRBJ2-1 | TRBV5-4 | TGTGCCAGCAGCTTTTGGGACGGGAGGGAGCAGTTCTTC | CASSFWDGREQFF
. | TRBD2 | TRBJ2-1 | TRBV7-2 | TGTGCCAGCAGCTTAGCGGTGCGGGAGGGCCTCCAGCCGTTCTTC | CASSLAVREGLQPFF
. | TRBD1 | TRBJ1-5 | TRBV27 | TGTGCCAGCAGTTTAAAACCCGGGACAGCTTATAGCAATCAGCCCCAGCATTTT | CASSLKPGTAYSNQPQHF
. | TRBD2 | TRBJ2-5 | TRBV25-1 | TGTGCCAGCAGTACACGGGACTACACACGGGAGACCCAGTACTTC | CASSTRDYTRETQYF
. | TRBD1 | TRBJ1-6 | TRBV19 | TGTGCCAGTAGTGTACAGGGGGCTGGCTCACCCCTCCACTTT | CASSVQGAGSPLHF
. | . | TRBJ2-7 | TRBV2 | TGTGCCAGCACACCGGGTTTTTCGGGGGAGGACGAGCAGTACTTC | CASTPGFSGEDEQYF